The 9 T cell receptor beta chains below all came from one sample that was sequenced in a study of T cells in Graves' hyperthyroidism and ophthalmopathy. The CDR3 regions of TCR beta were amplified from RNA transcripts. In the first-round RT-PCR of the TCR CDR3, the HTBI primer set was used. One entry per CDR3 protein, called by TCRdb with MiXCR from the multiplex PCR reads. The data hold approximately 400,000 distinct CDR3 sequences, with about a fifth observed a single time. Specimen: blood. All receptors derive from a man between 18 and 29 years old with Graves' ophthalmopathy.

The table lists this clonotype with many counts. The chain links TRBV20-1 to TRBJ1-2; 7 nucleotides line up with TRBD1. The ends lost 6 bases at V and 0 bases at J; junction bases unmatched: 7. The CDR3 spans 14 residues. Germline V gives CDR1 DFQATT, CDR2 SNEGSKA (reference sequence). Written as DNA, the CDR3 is TGCAGTGCGTCACAGGGGCTAACTAACTATGGCTACACCTTC. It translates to CSASQGLTNYGYTF.

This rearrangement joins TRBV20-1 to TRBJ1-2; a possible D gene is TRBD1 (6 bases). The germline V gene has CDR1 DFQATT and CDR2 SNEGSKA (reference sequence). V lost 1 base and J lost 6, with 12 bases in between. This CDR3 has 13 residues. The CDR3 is CSARVPGHDGYTF. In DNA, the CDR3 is TGCAGTGCTAGAGTTCCGGGACATGATGGCTACACCTTC.

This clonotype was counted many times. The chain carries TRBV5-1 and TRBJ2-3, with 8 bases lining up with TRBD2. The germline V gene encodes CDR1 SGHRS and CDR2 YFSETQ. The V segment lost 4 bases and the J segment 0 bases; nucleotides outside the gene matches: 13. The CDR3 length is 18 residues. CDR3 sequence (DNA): TGCGCCAGCAGCCCGGCCCTGTGGGAGCGGGGGAGCACAGATACGCAGTATTTT. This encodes CASSPALWERGSTDTQYF.

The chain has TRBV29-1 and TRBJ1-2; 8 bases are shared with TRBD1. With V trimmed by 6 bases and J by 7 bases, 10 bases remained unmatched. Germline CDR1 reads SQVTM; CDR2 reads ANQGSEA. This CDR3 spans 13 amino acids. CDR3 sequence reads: CSVAGQGYGGYTF. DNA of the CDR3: TGCAGCGTCGCTGGACAGGGTTACGGTGGCTACACCTTC. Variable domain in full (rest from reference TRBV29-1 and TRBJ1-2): SAVISQKPSRDICQRGTSLTIQCQVDSQVTMMFWYRQQPGQSLTLIATANQGSEATYESGFVIDKFPISRPNLTFSTLTVSNMSPEDSSIYLCSVAGQGYGGYTFGSGTRLTVV.

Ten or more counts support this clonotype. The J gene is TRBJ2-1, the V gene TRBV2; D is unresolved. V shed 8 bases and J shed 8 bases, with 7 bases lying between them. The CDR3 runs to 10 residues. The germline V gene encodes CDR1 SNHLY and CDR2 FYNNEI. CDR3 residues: CASGGDEQFF. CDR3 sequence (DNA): TGTGCCAGCGGCGGAGATGAGCAGTTCTTC.

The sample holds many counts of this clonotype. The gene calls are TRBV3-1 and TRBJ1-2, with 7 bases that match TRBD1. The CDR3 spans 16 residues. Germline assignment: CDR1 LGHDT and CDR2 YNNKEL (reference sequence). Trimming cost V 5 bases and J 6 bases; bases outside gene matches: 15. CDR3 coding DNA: TGTGCCAGCAGCGAGGCTGGAGAGACAGGGAGGAATGGCTACACCTTC. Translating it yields CASSEAGETGRNGYTF.

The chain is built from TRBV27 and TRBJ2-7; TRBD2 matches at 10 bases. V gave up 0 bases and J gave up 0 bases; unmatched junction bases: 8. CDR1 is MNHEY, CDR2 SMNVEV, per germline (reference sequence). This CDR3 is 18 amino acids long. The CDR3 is CASSLSLASGGPSYEQYF. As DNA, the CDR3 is TGTGCCAGCAGTTTATCGCTCGCTAGCGGGGGCCCCTCCTACGAGCAGTACTTC.

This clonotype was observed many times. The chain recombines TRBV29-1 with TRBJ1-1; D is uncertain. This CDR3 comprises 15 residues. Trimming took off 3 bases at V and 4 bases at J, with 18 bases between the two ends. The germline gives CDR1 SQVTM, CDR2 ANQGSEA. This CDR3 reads CSVETVRDPVTEAFF. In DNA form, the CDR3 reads TGCAGCGTTGAGACTGTCCGGGATCCCGTCACTGAAGCTTTCTTT.

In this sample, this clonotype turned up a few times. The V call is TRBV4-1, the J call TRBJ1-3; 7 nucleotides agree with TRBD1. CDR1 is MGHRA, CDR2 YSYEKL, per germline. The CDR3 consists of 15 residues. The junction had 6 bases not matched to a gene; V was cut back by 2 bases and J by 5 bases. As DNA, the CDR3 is TGCGCCAGCAGCCAACCCCTGACAGGGCGAAACACCATATATTTT. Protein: CASSQPLTGRNTIYF.